This is a list of T cell receptor beta chains from one sample in a study of blood T cell repertoires in COVID-19. The method was immunoSEQ multiplex PCR; TCRdb's version includes in-frame clones alone and lacks a portion of them. The table lists under 250,000 clones, roughly four fifths of them singletons. Sequencing was done on a sample of peripheral blood. Receptors were obtained from a woman between 65 and 79 years old with COVID-19, enrolled during active disease. Each CDR3 is given without its conserved first and last residue.

TRBJ2-7 TRBV3-1/TRBV3-2 ASSQAGLAAEQY
TRBJ1-2 TRBV28 ASRGQGANYGYT
TRBJ1-1 TRBV5-1 ASSSQGIANTEAF
TRBJ2-5 TRBV2 ASSERSGGPETQY
TRBJ2-1 TRBV5-6 ASSLSLLAAYNEQF
TRBJ1-5 TRBV10-1 AIRGSRQPQH
TRBJ2-7 TRBV14 ASSRPGTGPSYEQY
TRBJ1-2 TRBV6-2/TRBV6-3 ASSYEDSYGYT
TRBJ2-1 TRBV5-4 ASSWTSGSDEQF
TRBJ2-1 TRBV5-1 ASSSLGTGGLAGGPDEQF
TRBJ1-2 TRBV5-6 ASSSPYRGNYGYT
TRBJ1-3 TRBV28 ASRNQGAGNTIY
TRBJ1-1 TRBV28 ASSLRQGSTEAF
TRBJ1-1 TRBV24-1 AQSSGQGESTEAF
TRBJ1-1 TRBV7-6 ASSPRTGDKAF
TRBJ2-2 TRBV6-8 ASRNRGRRLSDTGELF
TRBJ2-3 TRBV7-2 ASRRASGSRTDTQY
TRBJ2-7 TRBV6-5 ASGTAYEQY
TRBJ1-6 TRBV11-3 ASPRDSHNSPLH
TRBJ2-2 TRBV7-2 ASSLEAGPNTGELF
TRBJ1-4 TRBV21-1 ASSKRGDSREKLF
TRBJ1-5 TRBV25-1 ASSGGGGRSQPQH
TRBJ2-5 TRBV7-2 ASSKVGGWETQY
TRBJ2-4 TRBV29-1 SVEGGSDIQY